The rows below give T cell receptor beta chains drawn from one sample of a study of STAT5B mutations in CD4+ large granular lymphocyte leukemia. Assay used: immunoSEQ multiplex PCR; TCRdb lists only in-frame clones, some missing. Here the sample spans 48,000 or so clones, 70% being singletons. The sequenced material came from CD4+ T cells from blood buffy coats. Receptor source: a human donor in good health. Each CDR3 is given with its conserved first and last residue. D genes are given only for firm matches. Clone size is shown for a subset of rows, as once, few, many or a class of expanded clone.

TRBJ1-2,few,TRBV9,TRBD1,14,TGTGCCAGCAGCGTAGGTGGGACAGGGGTGGGCTACACCTTC,CASSVGGTGVGYTF
TRBJ2-7,few,TRBV7-9,TRBD2,15,TGTGCCAGCAGCTTAGTTGACGGGGGGGCTTACGAGCAGTACTTC,CASSLVDGGAYEQYF
TRBJ2-7,-,TRBV6-5,-,13,TGTGCCAGCAGTTTCATGGGACCCTACGAGCAGTACTTC,CASSFMGPYEQYF
TRBJ2-7,-,TRBV29-1,TRBD1,14,TGCAGCGTTTCTACCGGGACAGTCTCCTACGAGCAGTACTTC,CSVSTGTVSYEQYF
TRBJ1-5,few,TRBV19,-,14,TGTGCCAGTAGGAGCACAGGGTTGAGTCAGCCCCAGCATTTT,CASRSTGLSQPQHF
TRBJ1-5,-,TRBV18,-,13,TGTGCCAGCTCACAGGCAGGCGATCAGCCCCAGCATTTT,CASSQAGDQPQHF
TRBJ1-5,once,TRBV7-9,-,13,TGTGCCAGCAGCCGAGAGGGTGGACAGCCCCAGCATTTT,CASSREGGQPQHF
TRBJ2-3,-,TRBV7-3,-,14,TGTGCCAGCAGCTTTGGTTTGTCGGGGGATACGCAGTATTTT,CASSFGLSGDTQYF
TRBJ1-6,few,TRBV7-3,TRBD1,15,TGTGCCAGCAGCCCCACCGGGACAGGGGAATCTGCCCTCCACTTT,CASSPTGTGESALHF
TRBJ1-5,few,TRBV4-2,-,15,TGTGCCAGCAGCCAAGAGCGGACTTCGGGACAGCCCCAGCATTTT,CASSQERTSGQPQHF
TRBJ2-2,-,TRBV6-4,-,12,TGTGCCAGCAGCCGGGACACCGGGGAGCTGTTTTTT,CASSRDTGELFF
TRBJ1-4,-,TRBV7-8,-,15,TGTGCCAGCAGCCCCATCGGGGGAGTTAATGAAAAACTGTTTTTT,CASSPIGGVNEKLFF
TRBJ2-1,once,TRBV15,-,12,TGTGCCACCAGCGGGCCATCTGAGGAGCAGTTCTTC,CATSGPSEEQFF
TRBJ2-2,-,TRBV28,TRBD2,16,TGTGCCAGCAGTTCAGCGGCTAGCGGGGGTACCGGGGAGCTGTTTTTT,CASSSAASGGTGELFF
TRBJ1-2,-,TRBV30,-,13,TGTGCCTGGAGTGTACAGTGGGGCTATGGCTACACCTTC,CAWSVQWGYGYTF
TRBJ2-3,-,TRBV7-9,TRBD1,13,TGTGCCAGCACCACACAGGGGACAGATACGCAGTATTTT,CASTTQGTDTQYF
TRBJ2-2,-,TRBV7-6,-,12,TGTGCCAGCAGCGTGATAGGCGGGGAGCTGTTTTTT,CASSVIGGELFF
TRBJ2-7,-,TRBV4-1,TRBD1,16,TGCGCCAGCAGCCAAGATCTAGGACAGGGCTCCTACGAGCAGTACTTC,CASSQDLGQGSYEQYF
TRBJ1-2,-,TRBV6-1,-,14,TGTGCCAGCACGGGGGCACGGGGGGCCGGTGGCTACACCTTC,CASTGARGAGGYTF
TRBJ2-5,once,TRBV5-1,TRBD1,14,TGCGCCAGCAGCCCGGGACAGGGACAAGAGACCCAGTACTTC,CASSPGQGQETQYF
TRBJ1-1,once,TRBV15,-,13,TGTGCCACCAGCAGAGATCAACAACAGGATGGTTTCTTT,CATSRDQQQDGFF
TRBJ2-5,-,TRBV27,-,13,TGTGCCAGCTGTCCGGCGGCACAAGAGACCCAGTACTTC,CASCPAAQETQYF
TRBJ1-6,-,TRBV28,-,14,TGTGCCAGCAGTTTGGGTCTGACTACTTCACCCCTCCACTTT,CASSLGLTTSPLHF
TRBJ2-1,-,TRBV30,TRBD2,12,TGTGCCTGGGAGAGACTAGCGAATGAGCAGTTCTTC,CAWERLANEQFF